This paragraph reports one T cell receptor beta chain. The antigen remains unidentified. The record originates from a study of CD8+CD57+ T cells in acquired aplastic anemia. Findings and caveats of the study: Patients showed no significant difference from controls in CD8+ Simpson's diversity. Between patients and controls, roughly 29 CD8+ CDR3 sequences were found in common.

TCR beta VDJ and CDR3 profiles were obtained from a genomic DNA template. MiXCR, run by TCRdb on the reads, gives a single entry per CDR3 protein. The table records about 120,000 distinct CDR3 sequences, over 55% of them present only once. By flow cytometry, patients selected for sequencing had shown an expansion of CD8+CD57+ cells. Germline CDR1 reads MNHEY; CDR2 reads SVGAGI. The CDR3 totals 15 residues. V gave up 2 bases and J gave up 3 bases; unmatched junction bases: 7. The chain links TRBV6-5 to TRBJ2-7, with 7 bases aligning to TRBD1. Sequencing input: sorted CD4+, CD8+, or CD8+CD57+ T cells (not recorded which) from PBMCs. This receptor was obtained from a human donor with aplastic anemia. The CDR3 sequence: CASSYEQGSFYEQYF. The CDR3 nucleotides read TGTGCCAGCAGTTACGAACAGGGGTCCTTCTACGAGCAGTACTTC.